The clone carrying this T cell receptor (beta chain) was observed a handful of times. Its target is not known. The data belong to a study of T-cell memory formation after mild COVID-19. As for the study in general: Largely donor-specific TCR clusters were found. The study's findings and limits: Clones shrinking between day 15 and 85 showed a balanced CD4/CD8 split, and those that grew later tilted toward CD4+. Mainly CM and EM harbored the contracting CD4+ clones; mainly EMRA harbored the CD8+ ones.

cDNA libraries for TCR alpha and TCR beta, carrying sample barcodes and UMIs, came from 5'RACE with constant-segment primers. MiXCR, applied by TCRdb to the 5' RACE reads, yields one record per CDR3 protein. The sample consists of just over 350,000 distinct CDR3 sequences, around an eighth of them appearing once. Trimming removed 1 base at V and 4 bases at J, with 13 bases between. CDR3 length: 15 amino acids. Germline CDR1 reads LGHNA; CDR2 reads YNFKEQ. This chain connects TRBV4-2 to TRBJ1-2; D not resolved. The sequence came from a man between 18 and 29 years old who had mild COVID-19 (a few samples of this study predate the infection). Cell type and time point are not known. Material: PBMCs or a T cell subset sorted from them (not recorded which). In DNA, the CDR3 is TGTGCCAGCAGCCAAGCCAACGTTATGATCTATGGCTACACCTTC. It is translated as CASSQANVMIYGYTF.